This is a list of T cell receptor beta chains from one sample in a study of radiation and T cells in renal cell carcinoma. Assay: immunoSEQ multiplex PCR; the TCRdb copy retains only in-frame clones and omits some. The sample consists of roughly 18,000 clones, roughly three fifths of them appearing once. The sequencing used tumor tissue, collected from a patient whose treatment was nephrectomy without radiotherapy. These receptors all come from a man in his forties or fifties with renal cell carcinoma. The CDR3 runs from the conserved cysteine through the conserved F or W. The D gene is left open where the match is weak. Size is omitted from some rows. Given values are once, few, many or a class for expanded clones.

TRBV5-4,TRBJ2-7,NA,NA,TGTGCCAGCAGCTTGAGCCCGGCCTACGAGCAGTACTTC,CASSLSPAYEQYF
TRBV5-4,TRBJ2-7,NA,NA,TGTGCCAGCAGCTTGTTGGAAACCCAATCCTACGAGCAGTACTTC,CASSLLETQSYEQYF
TRBV11-1,TRBJ2-7,NA,NA,TGTGCCAGCAGCTTAGGGAAAGGAGCCCCGGATGGCTACGAGCAGTACTTC,CASSLGKGAPDGYEQYF
TRBV5-6,TRBJ1-2,NA,TRBD1,TGTGCCAGCAGCTCAGGGACAGGGGACCGCTACACCTTC,CASSSGTGDRYTF
TRBV30,TRBJ2-7,few,NA,TGTGCCTGGAGCTTTGGAAGGGGCTACGAGCAGTACTTC,CAWSFGRGYEQYF
TRBV30,TRBJ1-3,NA,NA,TGTGCCTGGAGTCCCTCCCGAAACACCATATATTTT,CAWSPSRNTIYF
TRBV9,TRBJ2-3,NA,NA,TGTGCCAGCAGCGTAGGGGTGGGGAACACAGATACGCAGTATTTT,CASSVGVGNTDTQYF
TRBV9,TRBJ1-3,few,NA,TGTGCCAGCAGCGTAGGGGGAGGTTCTGGAAACACCATATATTTT,CASSVGGGSGNTIYF
TRBV7-2,TRBJ2-1,NA,NA,TGTGCCAGCAGCTTAGCGTTACGCGGGAATGAGCAGTTCTTC,CASSLALRGNEQFF
TRBV6-4,TRBJ1-5,NA,TRBD1,TGTGCCAGCAGTCTAGACAGGGATCAGCCCCAGCATTTT,CASSLDRDQPQHF
TRBV29-1,TRBJ2-5,NA,NA,TGCAGCGTTCGGGCAGGAGAGACCCAGTACTTC,CSVRAGETQYF
TRBV4-2,TRBJ2-7,NA,TRBD2,TGTGCCAGCAGCCAACCCGCGGGGGACGAGCAGTACTTC,CASSQPAGDEQYF
TRBV2,TRBJ1-4,NA,TRBD1,TGTGCCAGCAGTGAAGGCAGGGGGGTACTGTTTTTT,CASSEGRGVLFF
TRBV7-3,TRBJ1-2,NA,NA,TGTGCCAGCAGCCCCAACGCGGGCGTTGGCGGCTACACCTTC,CASSPNAGVGGYTF
TRBV7-9,TRBJ2-2,once,TRBD1,TGTGCCAGCAGCGAAAACAGGGGGTCGAACACCGGGGAGCTGTTTTTT,CASSENRGSNTGELFF
TRBV28,TRBJ1-1,medium-sized,TRBD1,TGTGCCAGCAGTTTCGGGACAGACACGGCCACTGAAGCTTTCTTT,CASSFGTDTATEAFF
TRBV10-3,TRBJ1-1,few,NA,TGTGCCATCAGTGAGCCTCTCCGCGGGGGCGCAAACACTGAAGCTTTCTTT,CAISEPLRGGANTEAFF
TRBV7-2,TRBJ2-1,NA,NA,TGTGCCAGCAGCTTAGCTTCATTCTTTAAGTTCTTC,CASSLASFFKFF
TRBV6-1,TRBJ1-1,NA,NA,TGTGCCAGCAGCGTGACAGCTAGCACTGAAGCTTTCTTT,CASSVTASTEAFF
TRBV5-5,TRBJ1-2,many,NA,TGTGCCAGCAGCTACGGGGCCAGACCTGACTATGGCTACACCTTC,CASSYGARPDYGYTF
TRBV19,TRBJ2-2,NA,TRBD1,TGTGCCAGTAGTCGGCTCAGGGGGACAGCCGGGGAGCTGTTTTTT,CASSRLRGTAGELFF
TRBV27,TRBJ2-7,few,NA,TGTGCCAGCGGTTTGGGGCCTACCACCGAGCAGTACTTC,CASGLGPTTEQYF
TRBV7-2,TRBJ2-3,once,NA,TGTGCCAGCAGCTTAGGAGAATTCAGCACAGATACGCAGTATTTT,CASSLGEFSTDTQYF
TRBV4-3,TRBJ2-2,NA,TRBD2,TGCGCCAGCAGCCAACTTCAAGGACTAGCGGGATATCACACCGGGGAGCTGTTTTTT,CASSQLQGLAGYHTGELFF
TRBV2,TRBJ1-6,many,NA,TGTGCCAGCAGTACTCAGAGTTCACCCCTCCACTTT,CASSTQSSPLHF
TRBV4-1,TRBJ2-7,NA,NA,TGCGCCAGCAGCCTCCAGGACGGATACGAGCAGTACTTC,CASSLQDGYEQYF
TRBV4-2,TRBJ1-4,once,TRBD1,TGTGCCAGCAGCCGTCAGGCACACAGGGGCTATGAAAAACTGTTTTTT,CASSRQAHRGYEKLFF
TRBV9,TRBJ2-5,NA,TRBD2,TGTGCCAGCAGCGTAGAAGCTAGCGGGGGCCAAGAGACCCAGTACTTC,CASSVEASGGQETQYF
TRBV7-2,TRBJ2-1,NA,NA,TGTGCCAGCAGCTTACAGCCGAGCTCCTACAATGAGCAGTTCTTC,CASSLQPSSYNEQFF
TRBV18,TRBJ2-7,NA,TRBD2,TGTGCCAGCTCACCCCAGAGAGGGGAGCGGGATACGAACGAGCAGTACTTC,CASSPQRGERDTNEQYF
TRBV6-5,TRBJ1-1,few,TRBD1,TGTGCCAGCAGTTACTCGGACGGGACAGGGGGCACTGAAGCTTTCTTT,CASSYSDGTGGTEAFF
TRBV4-3,TRBJ2-7,few,TRBD2,TGCGCCAGCAGCCCTGGACTAGCGGGGGGGCTCGAGCAGTACTTC,CASSPGLAGGLEQYF
TRBV6-5,TRBJ2-5,NA,NA,TGTGCCAGCAGTTACACCGCGGGTCCCCAAGAGACCCAGTACTTC,CASSYTAGPQETQYF
TRBV27,TRBJ2-7,NA,NA,TGTGCCAGCAAATTCGCTAGGGGGGACTCCTACGAGCAGTACTTC,CASKFARGDSYEQYF
TRBV5-6,TRBJ1-4,NA,NA,TGTGCCAGCAGCCTCCGAAAGGGCTTATCAACTAATGAAAAACTGTTTTTT,CASSLRKGLSTNEKLFF
TRBV13,TRBJ1-1,NA,NA,TGTGCCAGCAGCCCTAGCGGAGGTTTCGTCACTGAAGCTTTCTTT,CASSPSGGFVTEAFF
TRBV7-2,TRBJ1-5,NA,TRBD1,TGTGCCAGCAGCTTTGACAGGGGCCGTAATCAGCCCCAGCATTTT,CASSFDRGRNQPQHF
TRBV25-1,TRBJ1-6,NA,NA,TGTGCCAGCAGAGGGACTTGGGATAATTCACCCCTCCACTTT,CASRGTWDNSPLHF
TRBV5-4,TRBJ2-7,NA,NA,TGTGCCAGCAGCCCGGGACGGAGCTCCTACGAGCAGTACTTC,CASSPGRSSYEQYF
TRBV19,TRBJ2-7,NA,NA,TGTGCCAGTAGCGGTCTGGGGGGCTTCGAGCAGTACTTC,CASSGLGGFEQYF
TRBV11-2,TRBJ1-5,few,NA,TGTGCCAGCAGCTTACAAGGACGTCCGAATCAGCCCCAGCATTTT,CASSLQGRPNQPQHF
TRBV29-1,TRBJ1-5,NA,TRBD1,TGCAGCGTTGAAGTGGCCGGGACAGGGGGCAATCAGCCCCAGCATTTT,CSVEVAGTGGNQPQHF
TRBV9,TRBJ2-1,NA,TRBD1,TGTGCCAGCAGCACCGGACAGGGGCAATACAATGAGCAGTTCTTC,CASSTGQGQYNEQFF
TRBV6-1,TRBJ2-7,NA,TRBD1,TGTGCCAGCAGTAAGACAGGGGCCTCCTACGAGCAGTACTTC,CASSKTGASYEQYF
TRBV9,TRBJ1-5,NA,NA,TGTGCCAGCAGCGGAGGGACGGATAATCAGCCCCAGCATTTT,CASSGGTDNQPQHF
TRBV30,TRBJ1-6,NA,NA,TGTGCCTCAGGGGATAATACAGGATCACCCCTCCACTTT,CASGDNTGSPLHF
TRBV5-4,TRBJ1-1,NA,NA,TGTGCCAGCAGGGACATGAACACTGAAGCTTTCTTT,CASRDMNTEAFF
TRBV2,TRBJ1-1,few,NA,TGTGCCAGCACATACGACGGAAGAGGAGAAGCTTTCTTT,CASTYDGRGEAFF
TRBV18,TRBJ1-4,NA,TRBD1,TGTGCCAGCTCACCACGGGGAGACAGGGCTACAACTAATGAAAAACTGTTTTTT,CASSPRGDRATTNEKLFF
TRBV28,TRBJ2-1,NA,NA,TGTGCCAGCAGGGAGGGGGTATATTACAATGAGCAGTTCTTC,CASREGVYYNEQFF
TRBV19,TRBJ2-1,few,TRBD2,TGTGCCAGTAGTATAGGGACTAGCGGGATCTACAATGAGCAGTTCTTC,CASSIGTSGIYNEQFF